The 4 T cell receptor beta chains below all came from one sample that was sequenced in a study of OX40 agonist ivuxolimab in advanced cancers. Repertoires were generated with immunoSEQ multiplex PCR, while TCRdb's copy carries only in-frame clones and drops some. The table shows about 28,000 clones, with about 80% occurring only once. Sample: CD4+ or CD8+ T cells sorted from blood, taken in a trial of the OX40 agonist ivuxolimab. The source of these receptors is an adult with an advanced solid tumor such as melanoma, head and neck, liver or kidney cancer.

The chain combines TRBV9 with TRBJ2-5; D possibly corresponds to TRBD1 (5 bases). Germline V gene lookup returns CDR1 SGDLS and CDR2 YYNGEE. The CDR3 spans 17 residues. V was shortened by 0 bases and J by 1 base, with 16 bases between the two germline ends. The CDR3 DNA follows: TGTGCCAGCAGCGTAGGGGCAGGGTTCCCCACCCAAGAGACCCAGTACTTC. The encoded protein is CASSVGAGFPTQETQYF.

This chain uses TRBV5-5 with TRBJ2-3; perhaps TRBD2 as D (6 bases). Germline V gene data show CDR1 as SGHKS and CDR2 as YYEKEE (reference sequence). Trimming cost V 3 bases and J 2 bases, with 16 bases left between them. This CDR3 region has 16 residues. The CDR3 coding sequence is TGTGCCAGCAGCTCCGGTGGGCGGGGATACACAGATACGCAGTATTTT. This gives the protein CASSSGGRGYTDTQYF.

This clone showed up just once. The chain has TRBV4-1 and TRBJ2-7; D is possibly TRBD1 or TRBD2 (5 bases each). Trimming stripped 0 bases from V and 4 bases from J, with 13 bases between. CDR1 is MGHRA, CDR2 YSYEKL, per germline. The CDR3 has 15 amino acids. The CDR3 protein is CASSQDSREKYEQYF. The CDR3 DNA follows: TGCGCCAGCAGCCAAGATTCCAGGGAGAAATACGAGCAGTACTTC.

The chain recombines TRBV5-8 with TRBJ1-1, with D tentatively TRBD1 (5 bases). The CDR3 runs to 12 residues. Trimming stripped 0 bases from V and 7 bases from J, with 7 bases between. CDR1 and CDR2 (germline): SGHTS, YDEGEE. The DNA of the CDR3 is TGTGCCAGCAGCTTGGAAGGGGTTGAAGCTTTCTTT. This codes for CASSLEGVEAFF.